The 2 T cell receptor beta chains below all came from one sample that was sequenced in a study of blood T cell repertoires in COVID-19. TCRdb keeps only in-frame clones here, not all; method: immunoSEQ multiplex PCR. The sample shows a few hundred thousand clones, 85% to 90% of them seen only once. Sequenced input: PBMCs or T cells enriched from blood (not recorded which). The receptors here all came from a woman aged 18-29 years with acute COVID-19.

The chain couples TRBV23-1 to TRBJ2-5; weak D call: TRBD2 (6 bases). TRBV23-1 is reported as an ORF; its role is uncertain. With 3 bases removed from V and 4 bases from J, the gap between germline ends came to 21 bases. The CDR3 runs 17 residues. For the CDR3, the DNA is TGCGCCAGCAGTCATGGCTCCGGGAGAGGGGAGCGAGAGACCCAGTACTTC. The encoded protein is CASSHGSGRGERETQYF.

This chain links TRBV4-1 with TRBJ1-5; TRBD1 is a possible D gene (6 bases). The length of the CDR3 is 17 residues. V was pared by 0 bases and J by 4 bases, with 16 bases between. Germline V gene lookup returns CDR1 MGHRA and CDR2 YSYEKL. In DNA, the CDR3 is TGCGCCAGCAGCCAAGATGTCGTCACTACAGGGAATCAGCCCCAGCATTTT. Amino acid sequence: CASSQDVVTTGNQPQHF.